The rows below give T cell receptor beta chains drawn from one sample of a study of blood T cell repertoires in COVID-19. The table came from immunoSEQ multiplex PCR; TCRdb's copy has only in-frame clones and leaves some out. The sample shows over 200,000 clones, 70% to 90% of them seen only once. The material sequenced was PBMCs or T cells enriched from blood (not recorded which). Receptors were obtained from a man younger than 40 who had recovered from COVID-19. CDR3s include the opening cysteine and the closing phenylalanine or tryptophan. The D gene is left open where the match is weak. Some rows mark clone size as missing; the rest say once, few, many or name a class of expanded clone.

cdr3_aa	cdr3_nt	j_call	clone_size	cdr3_length	v_call	d_call
CASSVAAASYNEQFF	TGTGCCAGCAGCGTAGCTGCGGCTAGCTACAATGAGCAGTTCTTC	TRBJ2-1	.	15	TRBV9	.
CASRTTPSEQFF	TGTGCCAGCAGGACTACGCCCAGCGAGCAGTTCTTC	TRBJ2-1	.	12	TRBV2	.
CATGENTGELFF	TGTGCCACCGGAGAGAACACCGGGGAGCTGTTTTTT	TRBJ2-2	.	12	TRBV24-1	.
CSVETSGTYEQYF	TGCAGCGTTGAAACTAGCGGAACCTACGAGCAGTACTTC	TRBJ2-7	.	13	TRBV29-1	TRBD2
CASSVSTGGQETQYF	TGTGCCAGCAGCGTATCGACAGGGGGACAAGAGACCCAGTACTTC	TRBJ2-5	.	15	TRBV7-2	TRBD1
CASSIQTGNTEAFF	TGTGCCAGTAGTATCCAGACTGGGAACACTGAAGCTTTCTTT	TRBJ1-1	once	14	TRBV19	.
CASSLGQAGNTIYF	TGTGCCAGCAGCCTTGGACAGGCTGGAAACACCATATATTTT	TRBJ1-3	few	14	TRBV7-2	TRBD1
CASSLGQGFAEAFF	TGTGCCAGCAGCTTAGGTCAGGGGTTCGCTGAAGCTTTCTTT	TRBJ1-1	.	14	TRBV7-2	.
CATTLPGTGVSGELFF	TGTGCCACCACCCTCCCCGGGACAGGTGTATCCGGGGAGCTGTTTTTT	TRBJ2-2	.	16	TRBV7-9	TRBD1
CASSQTGDNSPLHF	TGTGCCAGCAGCCAGACGGGGGACAATTCACCCCTCCACTTT	TRBJ1-6	.	14	TRBV4-2	.
CASSVSGLAGVTDTQYF	TGTGCCAGCAGCGTGAGCGGACTAGCGGGAGTCACAGATACGCAGTATTTT	TRBJ2-3	.	17	TRBV9	TRBD2
CASSGVVSGGSYNEQFF	TGTGCCAGCAGCGGGGTCGTGAGCGGAGGCTCCTACAATGAGCAGTTCTTC	TRBJ2-1	.	17	TRBV7-6	.
CASRPAGLGANVLTF	TGTGCCAGCAGGCCCGCGGGTTTAGGGGCCAACGTCCTGACTTTC	TRBJ2-6	.	15	TRBV27	.
CSVGTGPTNEKLFF	TGCAGCGTTGGGACAGGCCCAACTAATGAAAAACTGTTTTTT	TRBJ1-4	.	14	TRBV29-1	TRBD1
CASSLSPTAQYF	TGTGCCAGCAGCTTATCCCCTACGGCCCAGTACTTC	TRBJ2-5	.	12	TRBV7-2	.
CASSKVQGVQDQPQHF	TGTGCCAGCAGCAAAGTCCAGGGGGTACAAGATCAGCCCCAGCATTTT	TRBJ1-5	.	16	TRBV21-1	.
CASSRTGGSYQPQHF	TGTGCCAGCAGCCGGACAGGGGGCTCTTATCAGCCCCAGCATTTT	TRBJ1-5	.	15	TRBV6-5	TRBD1
CASSLAGKGRNTEAFF	TGTGCCAGCAGCTTAGCCGGGAAGGGTAGGAACACTGAAGCTTTCTTT	TRBJ1-1	.	16	TRBV7-9	.
CATSRAQGSGEQYF	TGTGCCACCAGCAGAGCCCAGGGTTCCGGCGAGCAGTACTTC	TRBJ2-7	.	14	TRBV15	.
CAWSNRVRASPLHF	TGTGCCTGGAGTAACAGGGTTCGAGCATCACCCCTCCACTTT	TRBJ1-6	.	14	TRBV30	.
CASSQAGLGGYTF	TGCGCCAGCAGCCAAGCCGGGTTGGGTGGCTACACCTTC	TRBJ1-2	.	13	TRBV4-1	.
CASSPERQGAEAFF	TGTGCCAGCAGTCCAGAAAGACAGGGGGCTGAAGCTTTCTTT	TRBJ1-1	.	14	TRBV28	TRBD1
CASGGAEQYF	TGTGCCAGTGGAGGGGCCGAGCAGTACTTC	TRBJ2-7	.	10	TRBV28	.
CASSQARDSPLHF	TGCGCCAGCAGCCAAGCCCGAGATTCACCCCTCCACTTT	TRBJ1-6	.	13	TRBV4-1	.
CASSPRGTDTEAFF	TGTGCCAGCTCACCTCGGGGGACGGACACTGAAGCTTTCTTT	TRBJ1-1	.	14	TRBV18	.
CAILQGGAHEQYF	TGTGCCATCCTCCAGGGCGGGGCCCACGAGCAGTACTTC	TRBJ2-7	few	13	TRBV7-9	.
CASKGRIGTGGLNEQFF	TGCGCCAGCAAGGGTAGGATCGGGACAGGGGGTTTGAATGAGCAGTTCTTC	TRBJ2-1	.	17	TRBV10-2	TRBD1
CASSPDRGSYEQYF	TGCGCCAGCAGCCCCGACCGGGGATCCTACGAGCAGTACTTC	TRBJ2-7	.	14	TRBV5-1	.
CASSPGQRESNQPQHF	TGTGCCAGTAGTCCGGGACAGCGGGAGAGCAATCAGCCCCAGCATTTT	TRBJ1-5	.	16	TRBV19	TRBD1
CASSLSRVTDTQYF	TGTGCCAGCAGCTTGTCCAGGGTCACAGATACGCAGTATTTT	TRBJ2-3	.	14	TRBV11-1	.